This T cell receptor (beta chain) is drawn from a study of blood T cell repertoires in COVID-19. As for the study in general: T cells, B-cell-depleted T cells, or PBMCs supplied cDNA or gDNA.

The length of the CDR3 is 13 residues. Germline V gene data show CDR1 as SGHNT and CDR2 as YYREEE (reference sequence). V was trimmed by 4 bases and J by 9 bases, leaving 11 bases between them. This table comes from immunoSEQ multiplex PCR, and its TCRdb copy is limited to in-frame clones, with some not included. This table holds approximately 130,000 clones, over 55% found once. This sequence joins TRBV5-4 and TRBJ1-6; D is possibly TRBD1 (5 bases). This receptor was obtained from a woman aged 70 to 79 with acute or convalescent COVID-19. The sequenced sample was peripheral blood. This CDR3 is CASSPPGGSPLHF. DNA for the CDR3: TGTGCCAGCAGCCCCCCGGGGGGTTCACCCCTCCACTTT.